Detailed here is one T cell receptor beta chain. This record belongs to a study of blood T cell repertoires in COVID-19. Across the study: PBMCs, B-cell-depleted T cells, or T cells were the source of the cDNA or gDNA that made up the material.

Original analysis: Amplified reference gene primers provided the basis for estimating nucleated cell counts. Sequencing used immunoSEQ multiplex PCR; TCRdb keeps in-frame clones, though not all of them. V, J and clone size derive from that table, while D and trimming were established from the DNA sequence. The sample yields 80,000 or so clones, 75% to 85% seen once. V lost 3 bases to trimming and J lost 2 bases; unmatched junction nucleotides: 9. Germline V gene lookup returns CDR1 SGHTA and CDR2 FQGNSA. This CDR3 contains 16 residues. The sequenced material came from peripheral blood. V is TRBV7-2 and J is TRBJ2-5; 7 nucleotides line up with TRBD1. The origin of this receptor is a woman aged 70-85 years with acute or convalescent COVID-19. Here the CDR3 reads CASSLDTGQRQETQYF. The DNA of the CDR3 is TGTGCCAGCAGCTTGGACACGGGACAGCGACAAGAGACCCAGTACTTC.